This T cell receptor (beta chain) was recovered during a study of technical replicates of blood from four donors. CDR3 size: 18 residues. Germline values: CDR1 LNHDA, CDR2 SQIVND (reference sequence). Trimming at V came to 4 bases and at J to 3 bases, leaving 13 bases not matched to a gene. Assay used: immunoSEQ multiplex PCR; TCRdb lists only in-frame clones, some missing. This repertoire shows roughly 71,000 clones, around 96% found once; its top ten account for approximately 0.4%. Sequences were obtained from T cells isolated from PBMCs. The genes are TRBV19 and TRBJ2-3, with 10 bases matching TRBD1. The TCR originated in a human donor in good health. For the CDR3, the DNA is TGTGCCAGTAGTAAACCGGGACAGGGGAAAAGAGGAACAGATACGCAGTATTTT. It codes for CASSKPGQGKRGTDTQYF.